Below, 27 T cell receptor beta chains from the same sample are listed, as sequenced in a study of blood T cells in healthy people across ages. It was with a sample-barcoded 5' primer and a J-beta primer mix that a second PCR of roughly 7 to 12 cycles was run. Each CDR3 protein is one row after TCRdb ran MiXCR on the 5' RACE reads. Of hundreds of thousands of distinct CDR3 sequences listed, more than 50% are singletons. The sample comprised blood. The receptors shown here come from a man between 35 and 55 years old in good health.

This clonotype was counted once. The chain links TRBV7-3 to TRBJ2-4; 10 nucleotides agree with TRBD2. Near its end, the DNA agrees better with TRBJ2-7, so the J call may be wrong. The germline gives CDR1 SGHTA, CDR2 FQGTGA. CDR3 size: 21 residues. The CDR3 region is CASSSTHGLAAPLGDYYEQYF. The CDR3 nucleotides are TGTGCCAGCAGCTCGACCCACGGACTAGCGGCTCCCCTAGGCGACTACTACGAGCAGTACTTC.

V gene TRBV5-1 combines with J gene TRBJ2-3; D perhaps matches TRBD2 (5 bases). Per germline, CDR1 SGHRS and CDR2 YFSETQ. The CDR3 spans 15 residues. Trimming removed 1 base at V and 2 bases at J, with 11 bases between. CDR3 sequence (DNA): TGCGCCAGCAGCTTGCTGGGAGTGGTCACAGATACGCAGTATTTT. Its translation: CASSLLGVVTDTQYF.

This sequence joins TRBV20-1 and TRBJ2-5; D is possibly TRBD2 (6 bases). V gave up 2 bases and J gave up 4 bases, with 11 bases separating them. Germline V CDR1 and CDR2: DFQATT, SNEGSKA (reference sequence). This CDR3 has 13 residues. The CDR3 here is CSARFQGGETQYF. CDR3 sequence (DNA): TGCAGTGCTAGATTCCAGGGAGGAGAGACCCAGTACTTC.

This clonotype was seen a single time. V is TRBV9 and J is TRBJ2-7, with D maybe TRBD1 (6 bases). This CDR3 is 15 amino acids long. Trimming removed 4 bases from V and 0 bases from J, with 14 bases in between. Germline CDR1 is SGDLS and CDR2 is YYNGEE. CDR3 nucleotides: TGTGCCAGCAGCAACCGGGACACCCGCTCCTACGAGCAGTACTTC. Translating it yields CASSNRDTRSYEQYF.

The V and J genes are TRBV20-1 and TRBJ2-3; weak D call: TRBD1 (5 bases). Germline CDR1 is DFQATT and CDR2 is SNEGSKA (reference sequence). Trimming cost V 6 bases and J 3 bases, with 16 bases left between them. The CDR3 loop spans 14 amino acids. The CDR3 DNA reads TGCAGTGCCAGACCAGCTCCAGGGACAGATACGCAGTATTTT. Translating it yields CSARPAPGTDTQYF.

As to this clonotype: This clone may be a read error of a much larger clone one base away. The rearrangement links TRBV27 to TRBJ2-1; D not certain. The germline gives CDR1 MNHEY, CDR2 SMNVEV (reference sequence). CDR3 size: 14 residues. Trimming removed 5 bases from V and 2 bases from J, with 10 bases in between. DNA for the CDR3: TGTGCCAGCAGTGTATACTTACCCTACAATGAGCAGTTCTTC. Translation gives CASSVYLPYNEQFF.

V is TRBV20-1 and J is TRBJ2-5; 7 bases are a match to TRBD1. The CDR3 length is 13 residues. The J segment lost 5 bases and the V segment lost 3 bases, leaving 6 bases of the junction unmatched. Germline V CDR1 and CDR2: DFQATT, SNEGSKA (reference sequence). CDR3 sequence (DNA): TGCAGTGCTAGCCGGACAGGTGCCGAGACCCAGTACTTC. Translated: CSASRTGAETQYF.

A few counts support this clonotype. The chain uses TRBV6-6 and TRBJ2-5, with D possibly matching TRBD2 (6 bases). V lost 8 bases to trimming and J lost 1 base, with 17 bases between them. The CDR3 covers 15 residues. Germline assignment: CDR1 MNHNY and CDR2 SVGAGI (reference sequence). The CDR3 sequence is CASAGSNPAQETQYF. The CDR3, as DNA: TGTGCCAGCGCCGGGAGTAACCCCGCCCAAGAGACCCAGTACTTC.

This clonotype has just a few counts. This chain links TRBV11-2 with TRBJ2-5; a weak D match, TRBD1 (5 bases). The CDR3 spans 16 residues. CDR1 SGHAT and CDR2 FQNNGV come from the germline V gene. Trimming pared 1 base from V and 2 bases from J, leaving 14 bases between. For the CDR3, the DNA is TGTGCCAGCAGCTTAGGGTATCAGGGTTCTCAAGAGACCCAGTACTTC. This gives the protein CASSLGYQGSQETQYF.

The V gene is TRBV7-2, the J gene TRBJ2-5; a possible D gene is TRBD1 (6 bases). Germline V CDR1 and CDR2: SGHTA, FQGNSA. V lost 5 bases and J 2 bases, leaving 21 bases between the germline ends. CDR3 length equals 17 residues. As DNA, the CDR3 is TGTGCCAGCAGCCTCCCAGGCGGCAGGGGAATACAAGAGACCCAGTACTTC. Its protein product is CASSLPGGRGIQETQYF. The complete variable domain, with remaining parts taken from reference TRBV7-2 and TRBJ2-5, reads GAGVSQSPSNKVTEKGKDVELRCDPISGHTALYWYRQSLGQGLEFLIYFQGNSAPDKSGLPSDRFSAERTGGSVSTLTIQRTQQEDSAVYLCASSLPGGRGIQETQYFGPGTRLLVL.

This clonotype was seen a handful of times. This chain links TRBV20-1 with TRBJ2-3, with 11 bases fitting TRBD2. V lost 1 base to trimming and J lost 2 bases; unmatched junction nucleotides: 2. The CDR3 length is 15 residues. The V gene's germline CDR1 is DFQATT and CDR2 SNEGSKA (reference sequence). In nucleotides, the CDR3 is TGCAGTGCTAGAGCTAGCGGGGGGTTCACAGATACGCAGTATTTT. The encoded protein is CSARASGGFTDTQYF.

The chain combines TRBV10-3 with TRBJ2-3, with D perhaps assigned TRBD1 or TRBD2 (8 bases each). Germline CDR1 is ENHRY and CDR2 is SYGVKD. The CDR3 contains 16 residues. The germline V and J ends were trimmed by 6 bases and 1 base, with 17 bases remaining between them. The CDR3 here is CAISAGRGQGTDTQYF. In DNA, the CDR3 is TGTGCCATCAGCGCCGGGAGGGGACAGGGCACAGATACGCAGTATTTT.

This clonotype has a single count. V and J are TRBV7-8 and TRBJ2-4, with TRBD2 identical over 10 bases. The better agreement between TRBJ2-7 and the DNA end casts doubt on the J call. Germline V gene data show CDR1 as SGHVS and CDR2 as FQNEAQ. This CDR3 has 15 amino acids. This CDR3 is CASSPRSGGVYEQYF. The CDR3 DNA reads TGTGCCAGCAGCCCCCGGAGCGGGGGGGTCTACGAGCAGTACTTC.

The DNA of the CDR3 is TGCGCCAGCAGCGCGGACAATTCCTACGAGCAGTACTTC. Its protein is CASSADNSYEQYF. V is TRBV5-1 and J is TRBJ2-7, with D tentatively TRBD1 (5 bases). The CDR3 totals 13 residues. Germline CDR1 reads SGHRS; CDR2 reads YFSETQ. Trimming left V 4 bases short and J 1 base short, with 9 bases between.

The chain has TRBV9 and TRBJ2-3, with D perhaps TRBD1 or TRBD2 (5 bases each). CDR1 is SGDLS, CDR2 YYNGEE, per germline. The CDR3 runs 14 residues. With 5 bases removed from V and 5 bases from J, the gap between germline ends came to 15 bases. The CDR3 DNA reads TGTGCCAGCAGTGCCCCGCTGGGGGTAGATACGCAGTATTTT. This gives the protein CASSAPLGVDTQYF. Drawing the rest from reference TRBV9 and TRBJ2-3, the complete variable domain is DSGVTQTPKHLITATGQRVTLRCSPRSGDLSVYWYQQSLDQGLQFLIQYYNGEERAKGNILERFSAQQFPDLHSELNLSSLELGDSALYFCASSAPLGVDTQYFGPGTRLTVL.

V usage is TRBV12-3 or TRBV12-4 and J usage is TRBJ2-5; possibly TRBD2 for D (6 bases). V was pared by 2 bases and J by 2 bases, with 12 bases between. The CDR3 contains 15 residues. The CDR3 DNA reads TGTGCCAGCAGTTTAAATAATGGAGGGCAAGAGACCCAGTACTTC. Its protein product is CASSLNNGGQETQYF.

The V gene is TRBV28, the J gene TRBJ2-5, with 7 nucleotides matching TRBD2. Per germline, CDR1 MDHEN and CDR2 SYDVKM. This CDR3 is built from 16 residues. After removal of 11 bases from V and 2 bases from J, the junction contained 17 bases not matched to a gene. DNA of the CDR3: TGTGCCTGGGCGAGGCCAGGCGGGGGAGCACAAGAGACCCAGTACTTC. Amino acids: CAWARPGGGAQETQYF. Based on the CDR3 plus reference TRBV28 and TRBJ2-5, the full variable domain is DVKVTQSSRYLVKRTGEKVFLECVQDMDHENMFWYRQDPGLGLRLIYFSYDVKMKEKGDIPEGYSVSREKKERFSLILESASTNQTSMYLCAWARPGGGAQETQYFGPGTRLLVL.

This sequence joins TRBV5-1 and TRBJ2-3; D may match TRBD1 or TRBD2 (5 bases each). The CDR3 length is 16 residues. Trimming cost V 7 bases and J 5 bases, with 23 bases left between them. Germline values: CDR1 SGHRS, CDR2 YFSETQ. The CDR3 sequence: CASGSEAGFPGDTQYF. CDR3 in DNA: TGCGCCAGCGGCTCGGAGGCAGGGTTTCCAGGAGATACGCAGTATTTT.

This clonotype was counted between two and nine times. V and J are TRBV7-3 and TRBJ2-3; 10 bases fit TRBD2. J gave up 3 bases and V 5 bases, and 5 bases lay outside the gene matches. From germline, CDR1 is SGHTA and CDR2 FQGTGA. The CDR3 covers 15 residues. CDR3 nucleotides: TGTGCCAGCAGCAGAAGCGGGAGGGGGACAGATACGCAGTATTTT. It encodes CASSRSGRGTDTQYF.

This clonotype appeared a few times. This chain uses TRBV7-2 with TRBJ1-4; maybe TRBD1 (5 bases). This CDR3 spans 16 amino acids. V lost 4 bases to trimming and J lost 7 bases, with 19 bases between them. The V gene's germline CDR1 is SGHTA and CDR2 FQGNSA. The CDR3 is CASSSHGGLMGEKLFF. The CDR3 DNA reads as TGTGCCAGCAGCTCCCATGGGGGACTCATGGGTGAAAAACTGTTTTTT.

V is TRBV20-1 and J is TRBJ2-5, with TRBD1 matching 11 bases. V lost 2 bases, J lost 11 bases, and 10 bases stayed unmatched. This CDR3 contains 14 residues. Germline CDR1 reads DFQATT; CDR2 reads SNEGSKA (reference sequence). CDR3 loop: CSARSGQGAAEQYF. The DNA for the CDR3 is TGCAGTGCTAGATCCGGACAGGGGGCGGCTGAGCAGTACTTC.

V usage is TRBV7-3 and J usage is TRBJ2-5, with D perhaps TRBD2 (5 bases). The germline V and J ends were trimmed by 5 bases and 3 bases, with 16 bases remaining between them. The CDR3 runs 15 residues. Germline V gene sequence: CDR1 SGHTA, CDR2 FQGTGA. The CDR3 is CASSLGPRGKETQYF. CDR3 coding DNA: TGTGCCAGCAGCCTCGGGCCCAGAGGGAAAGAGACCCAGTACTTC.

CDR3 region: CSVEGDDNGANVLTF. CDR3 in DNA: TGCAGCGTTGAGGGGGACGACAACGGGGCCAACGTCCTGACTTTC. The chain links TRBV29-1 to TRBJ2-6; TRBD1 or TRBD2 may be the D gene (5 bases each). The CDR3 length is 15 residues. The germline CDR1 and CDR2 sequences are SQVTM and ANQGSEA. Trimming stripped 3 bases from V and 4 bases from J, with 13 bases between.

This clonotype was seen just once. The chain links TRBV3-1 to TRBJ1-5; tentative D call: TRBD1 (5 bases). The V end was cut by 8 bases, the J end by 3 bases, with 17 bases between. Germline values: CDR1 LGHDT, CDR2 YNNKEL (reference sequence). The CDR3 length is 15 residues. The CDR3 coding sequence is TGTGCCAGCGGGGGGGACGAGCCCTACAATCAGCCCCAGCATTTT. Its translation is CASGGDEPYNQPQHF.

CDR3 loop: CASTPGLAGVETQYF. CDR3 nucleotide sequence: TGCGCCAGCACTCCGGGACTAGCGGGGGTTGAGACCCAGTACTTC. V and J are TRBV5-1 and TRBJ2-5, with TRBD2 matching 14 bases. The CDR3 is made up of 15 amino acids. Germline V gene data show CDR1 as SGHRS and CDR2 as YFSETQ. The V and J ends lost 6 bases and 5 bases, in that order; junction bases with no gene match: 6.

As concerns this clonotype: A much larger clone lies one base from this, so it may be a read error. This chain uses TRBV6-5 with TRBJ2-3, with 10 nucleotides matching TRBD2. The germline V gene encodes CDR1 MNHEY and CDR2 SVGAGI. Trimming cost V 2 bases and J 0 bases; bases outside gene matches: 11. The CDR3 covers 19 residues. CDR3 sequence: CASSYPRLAGEGSTDTQYF. The CDR3 DNA sequence: TGTGCCAGCAGTTACCCGAGGCTAGCGGGAGAAGGAAGCACAGATACGCAGTATTTT.

This clonotype was observed a handful of times. Relative to the germline gene, one junction end is altered; a read error may explain this. The rearrangement uses TRBV18 and TRBJ2-6; no definite D call. Germline V CDR1 and CDR2: KGHSH, LQKENI. The CDR3 covers 17 residues. CDR3 coding DNA: TGTGCCAGCTCACGAAGTCCGGGTAGCTCTTGGGCCAACGTCCTGACTTTC. Translated: CASSRSPGSSWANVLTF.